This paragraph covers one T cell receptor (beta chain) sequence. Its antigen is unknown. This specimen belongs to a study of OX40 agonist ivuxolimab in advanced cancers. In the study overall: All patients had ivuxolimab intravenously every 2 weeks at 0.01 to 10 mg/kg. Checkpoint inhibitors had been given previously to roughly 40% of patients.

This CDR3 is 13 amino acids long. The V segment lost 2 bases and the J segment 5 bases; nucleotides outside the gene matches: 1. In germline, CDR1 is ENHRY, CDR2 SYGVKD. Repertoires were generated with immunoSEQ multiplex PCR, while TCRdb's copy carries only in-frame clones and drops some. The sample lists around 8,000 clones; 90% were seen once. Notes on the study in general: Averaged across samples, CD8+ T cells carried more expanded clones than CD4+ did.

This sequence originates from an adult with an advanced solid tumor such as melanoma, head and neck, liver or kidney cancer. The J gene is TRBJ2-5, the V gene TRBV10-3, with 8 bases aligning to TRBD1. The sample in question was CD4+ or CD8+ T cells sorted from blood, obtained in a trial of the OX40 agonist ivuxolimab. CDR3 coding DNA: TGTGCCATCAGTGAGACAGGGGGTGAGACCCAGTACTTC. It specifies CAISETGGETQYF.